This T cell receptor beta chain emerged from a study of shared clonotypes between healthy human individuals. Study summary: Each donor's CD8 memory used one plate, CD8 naive two, each CD4 subset three. Whole-study findings and limits: Larger estimated richness was generally seen in naive subsets than in memory subsets. It was only blood that was sampled, and tissue repertoires likely differ.

Researchers divided each subset's genomic DNA evenly across several immunoSEQ plates. Sequencing was performed with immunoSEQ multiplex PCR; in TCRdb, only in-frame clones are kept and a portion is missing. Seen here are about 1 million clones, approximately 70% observed once, and the top ten hold nearly 1.5%. This CDR3 comprises 14 residues. CDR1 MDHEN and CDR2 SYDVKM come from the germline V gene. V was clipped by 6 bases and J by 11 bases, with 22 bases between them. This clone showed up just a few times. Its antigen is not identified. This sequence originates from a man younger than 35 in good health. The chain uses TRBV28 and TRBJ1-1; D unclear. Sequenced sample: memory CD4+ T cells sorted from blood. Noted subset: CD45RA-negative fraction. The CDR3 sequence is CASSRPGVGRGAFF. DNA of the CDR3: TGTGCCAGCAGCCGCCCCGGGGTCGGACGAGGGGCTTTCTTT.